The entry below describes one T cell receptor (beta chain). The data originate from a study of T cell responses to AZD1222 COVID-19 vaccine. This table comes from immunoSEQ multiplex PCR, and its TCRdb copy is limited to in-frame clones, with some not included. Of tens of thousands of clones listed, approximately 88% are singletons. The CDR3 is made up of 15 amino acids. J was trimmed by 5 bases and V by 4 bases; bases with no gene match: 5. Germline loops: CDR1 SGHDT, CDR2 YYEEEE. V gene TRBV5-6 combines with J gene TRBJ1-6, with 8 positions matching TRBD1. Here the sequenced sample was peripheral blood, taken 28 days after the second AZD1222 dose. This TCR came from an adult who received the AZD1222 COVID-19 vaccine. The CDR3 reads CASSLRTGNNSPLHF. In DNA, the CDR3 is TGTGCCAGCAGCCTGCGGACAGGGAATAATTCACCCCTCCACTTT.